The source of this TCR beta chain is a study of shared clonotypes between healthy human individuals (dated by TCRdb to 2020 to 2021). Regarding the complete study: The cohort comprised two women and three men aged 18 to 49 years. For each donor, CD4 naive and CD4 memory were each given three plates, CD8 naive was given two plates, and CD8 memory was given one plate. To estimate repertoire size and how much clonotype sharing occurs between individuals, the study deeply sequenced the blood TCR repertoires of several healthy adults. To increase sequencing depth and limit assay-specific biases, TCR repertoire library preparation and sequencing were carried out by different laboratories using diverse techniques. Per donor, leukapheresis produced somewhere between about 0.85 and 9.5 billion PBMCs. Study-wide conclusions, independent of this receptor: Higher generation probabilities were observed for clonotypes shared by all four sorted-subset donors than for non-shared clonotypes. Sampling was restricted to blood, and TCR repertoires in tissues likely differ from the TCR repertoires found in blood. Estimated clonotype richness was generally larger for naive than for memory subsets. Even with the large sequencing depth, rarefaction of the sorted-subset datasets indicated that sequencing was incomplete. Pairwise subsampling indicated that sequencing depth was expected to affect the degree of clonotype sharing among donors. Across four donors, 4.5% to 6.5% of naive CD4, around 3.5% of naive CD8, approximately 2.5% of memory CD4, and under 0.45% of memory CD8 clonotypes were shared. The small number of donors limited the genetic and exposure-history diversity represented.

With respect to this clone: Its antigen specificity is not known. No per-base quality is available; no much larger clone lies one base away.

The donors were healthy, HIV-negative adults who had no recently reported acute infections or vaccinations. Only Caucasian adults living in Nashville, Tennessee, USA were represented among the donors. CD4+ T cells were enriched through magnetic negative selection, after which naive cells were positively selected on CD45RA and the remaining negative fraction served as the memory subset. Blood was collected by leukapheresis, and PBMCs were isolated by Ficoll-Histopaque density gradient centrifugation and then cryopreserved in liquid nitrogen vapor phase. Analytical flow cytometry was used to check the purity and quantity of every magnetically sorted T cell population. Genomic DNA was isolated from each sorted fraction and quantified by UV absorbance on a Nanodrop 2000c. Using the deep immunoSEQ assay, multiplex PCR amplified TCR CDR3 regions from genomic DNA. Extracted genomic DNA from each cell subset was distributed evenly across all wells of several immunoSEQ 96-well plates, and each plate was treated as a replicate. For sorted subsets, approximately 200 ng of genomic DNA, equivalent to 25,000 to 35,000 T cell genomes, went into each replicate PCR. Purified libraries were measured with a Qubit 3.0 fluorometer, size-checked on a Bioanalyzer 2100, and measured again with the KAPA Library Quantification kit. Every immunoSEQ 96-well plate was sequenced on a separate single-read 150-cycle Illumina NextSeq 550 flow cell. On the study's bioinformatics: Because only junctional sequences without quality scores were contained in the immunoSEQ output, filtering matching that applied to full-length reads could not be performed. To assign V/J genes and CDR3, sequences were annotated using PyIR, a Python wrapper for IgBLAST v1.9, with IMGT germline references. Reads were removed for weak V/J assignments (E-value above 1e-6), missing CDR3, stop codons, out-of-frame junctions, or ambiguous translated residues. V3J clonotypes were defined as sequences sharing the same inferred V gene, J gene, and CDR3 amino acid sequence. Percentage overlap between repertoires was calculated by dividing the number of shared unique clonotypes by the size of the smaller repertoire. Richness of each repertoire was evaluated using RTK rarefaction, the Chao1 estimator, and Recon v2.1 estimates of unobserved clonotypes. Generation probabilities were computed with OLGA for all TCRbeta clonotypes obtained by the gDNA method from several donors. This immuneACCESS table, as held by TCRdb, lists in-frame sequences with V and J called but not all clones. Of the missing ones, under half trace to an unresolved V gene in checked studies; the others have no known cause. That table gives V, J and clone size, and the DNA gave D and trimming. The sample table holds about 530,000 clones, of which approximately 95% were seen once. The leading ten clones occupy 0.06% of the sample.

Per the germline V gene (reference sequence), SEHNR is the CDR1 and FQNEAQ is the CDR2. From the cysteine up to the phenylalanine, the CDR3 has a length of 14 residues. Here the CDR3 DNA is all that survives: 42 bases in frame from base 1. V lost 6 bases and J lost 1 base; the stretch between them is 12 bases long. Here the chain combines TRBV7-9 and TRBJ1-1; the D gene cannot be named for sure. Material: naive CD4+ T cells sorted from blood. The cell subset or site label for this specimen denotes: CD45RA+ positively selected. The TCR sequence derives from a woman in her 30s in good health. The DNA sequence reads TGTGCCAGCAGTTACGGCCAGAAGAACACTGAAGCTTTCTTT. This sequence encodes CASSYGQKNTEAFF.